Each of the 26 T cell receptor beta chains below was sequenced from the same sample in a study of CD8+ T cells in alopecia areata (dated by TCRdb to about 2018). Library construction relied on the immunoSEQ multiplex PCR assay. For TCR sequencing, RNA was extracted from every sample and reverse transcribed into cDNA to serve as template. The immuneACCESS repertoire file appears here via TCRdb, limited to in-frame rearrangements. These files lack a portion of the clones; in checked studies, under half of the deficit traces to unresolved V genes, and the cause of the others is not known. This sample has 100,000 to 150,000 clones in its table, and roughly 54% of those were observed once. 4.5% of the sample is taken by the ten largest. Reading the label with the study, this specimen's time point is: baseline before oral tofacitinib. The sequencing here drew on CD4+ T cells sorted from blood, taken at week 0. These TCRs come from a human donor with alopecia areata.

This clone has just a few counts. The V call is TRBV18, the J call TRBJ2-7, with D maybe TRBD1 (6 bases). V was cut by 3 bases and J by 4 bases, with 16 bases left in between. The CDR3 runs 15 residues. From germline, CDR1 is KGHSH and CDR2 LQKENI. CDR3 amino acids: CASSPHKDSVYEQYF. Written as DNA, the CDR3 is TGTGCCAGCTCACCCCACAAGGACAGTGTTTACGAGCAGTACTTC.

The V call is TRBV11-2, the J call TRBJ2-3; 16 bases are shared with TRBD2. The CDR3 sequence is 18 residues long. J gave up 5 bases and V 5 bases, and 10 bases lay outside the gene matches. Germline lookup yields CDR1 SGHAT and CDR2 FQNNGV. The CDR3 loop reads CASSARGLAGGPGDTQYF. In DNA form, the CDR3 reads TGTGCCAGCAGCGCCAGGGGACTAGCGGGAGGGCCGGGAGATACGCAGTATTTT.

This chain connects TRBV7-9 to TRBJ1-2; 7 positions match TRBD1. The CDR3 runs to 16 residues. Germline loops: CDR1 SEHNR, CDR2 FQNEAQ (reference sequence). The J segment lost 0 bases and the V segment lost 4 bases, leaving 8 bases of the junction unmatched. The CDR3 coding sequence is TGTGCCAGCAGCTCCCCAGGACAGGCCACTAACTATGGCTACACCTTC. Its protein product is CASSSPGQATNYGYTF.

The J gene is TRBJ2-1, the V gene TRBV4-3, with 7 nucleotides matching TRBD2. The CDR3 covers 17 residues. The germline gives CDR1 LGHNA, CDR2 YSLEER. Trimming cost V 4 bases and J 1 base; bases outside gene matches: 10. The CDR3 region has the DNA TGCGCCAGCAGCCGGGACTACCTTTACGATTCCTACAATGAGCAGTTCTTC. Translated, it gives CASSRDYLYDSYNEQFF.

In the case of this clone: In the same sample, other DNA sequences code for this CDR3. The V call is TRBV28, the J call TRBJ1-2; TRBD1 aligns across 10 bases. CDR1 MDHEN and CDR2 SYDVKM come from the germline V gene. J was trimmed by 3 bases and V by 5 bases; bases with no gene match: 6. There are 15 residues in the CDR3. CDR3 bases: TGTGCCAGCAGTCCAGACAGGGGGCTGGACTATGGCTACACCTTC. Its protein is CASSPDRGLDYGYTF.

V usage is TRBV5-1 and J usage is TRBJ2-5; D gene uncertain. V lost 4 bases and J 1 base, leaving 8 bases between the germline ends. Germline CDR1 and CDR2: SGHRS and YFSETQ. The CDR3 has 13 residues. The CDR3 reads CASSASSQETQYF. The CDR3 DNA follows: TGCGCCAGCAGCGCGTCGTCCCAAGAGACCCAGTACTTC.

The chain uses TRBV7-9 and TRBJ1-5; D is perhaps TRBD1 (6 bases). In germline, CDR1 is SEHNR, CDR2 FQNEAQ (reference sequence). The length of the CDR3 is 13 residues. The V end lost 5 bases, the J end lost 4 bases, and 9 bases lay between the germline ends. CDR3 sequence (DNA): TGTGCCAGCAGCCCTACAGGGAATCAGCCCCAGCATTTT. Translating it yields CASSPTGNQPQHF.

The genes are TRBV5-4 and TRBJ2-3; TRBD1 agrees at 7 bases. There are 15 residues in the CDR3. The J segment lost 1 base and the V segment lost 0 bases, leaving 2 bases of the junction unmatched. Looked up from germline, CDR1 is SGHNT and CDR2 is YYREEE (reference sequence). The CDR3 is CASSLGGGGTDTQYF. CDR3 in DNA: TGTGCCAGCAGCTTGGGAGGGGGCGGCACAGATACGCAGTATTTT.

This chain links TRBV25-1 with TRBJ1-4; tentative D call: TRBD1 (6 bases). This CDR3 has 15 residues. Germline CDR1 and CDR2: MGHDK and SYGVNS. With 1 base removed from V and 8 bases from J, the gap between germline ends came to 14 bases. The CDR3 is CASSEFKGGNEKLFF. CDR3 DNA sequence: TGTGCCAGCAGTGAATTTAAGGGGGGGAACGAAAAACTGTTTTTT.

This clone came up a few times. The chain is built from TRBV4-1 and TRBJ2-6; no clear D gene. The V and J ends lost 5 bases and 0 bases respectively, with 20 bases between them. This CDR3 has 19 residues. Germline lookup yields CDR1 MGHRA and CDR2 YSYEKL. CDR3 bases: TGCGCCAGCAGCTCACTTACGCCTTTCTCAGGCTCTGGGGCCAACGTCCTGACTTTC. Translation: CASSSLTPFSGSGANVLTF.

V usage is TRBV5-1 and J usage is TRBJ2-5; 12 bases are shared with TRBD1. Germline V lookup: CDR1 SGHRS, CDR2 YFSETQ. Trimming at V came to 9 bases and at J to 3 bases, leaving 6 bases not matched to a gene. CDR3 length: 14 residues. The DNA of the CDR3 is TGCGCCACCGGGACAGGGGGCAGTAAAGAGACCCAGTACTTC. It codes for CATGTGGSKETQYF.

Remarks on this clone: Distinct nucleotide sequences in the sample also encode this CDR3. The CDR3 coding sequence is TGCGCCAGCAGCTTGGACTGGGACTATGGCTACACCTTC. Amino acids: CASSLDWDYGYTF. The chain combines TRBV5-1 with TRBJ1-2, with unresolved D. Germline V lookup: CDR1 SGHRS, CDR2 YFSETQ. This CDR3 has 13 residues. Between the trimmed V and J ends, which lost 0 bases and 3 bases, there was a span of 6 bases.

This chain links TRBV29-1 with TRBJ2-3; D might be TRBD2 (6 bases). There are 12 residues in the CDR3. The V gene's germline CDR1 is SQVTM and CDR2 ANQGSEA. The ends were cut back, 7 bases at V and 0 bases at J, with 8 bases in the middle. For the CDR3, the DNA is TGCAGCGCAGCGGGTAGCACAGATACGCAGTATTTT. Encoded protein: CSAAGSTDTQYF.

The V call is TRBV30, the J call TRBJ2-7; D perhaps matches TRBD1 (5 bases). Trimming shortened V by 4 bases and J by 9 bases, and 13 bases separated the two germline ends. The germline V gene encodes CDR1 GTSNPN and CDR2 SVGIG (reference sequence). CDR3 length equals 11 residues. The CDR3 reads CAWTKTDWQYF. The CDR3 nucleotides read TGTGCCTGGACGAAGACAGATTGGCAGTACTTC. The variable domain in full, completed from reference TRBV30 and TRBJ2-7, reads SQTIHQWPATLVQPVGSPLSLECTVEGTSNPNLYWYRQAAGRGLQLLFYSVGIGQISSEVPQNLSASRPQDRQFILSSKKLLLSDSGFYLCAWTKTDWQYFGPGTRLTVT.

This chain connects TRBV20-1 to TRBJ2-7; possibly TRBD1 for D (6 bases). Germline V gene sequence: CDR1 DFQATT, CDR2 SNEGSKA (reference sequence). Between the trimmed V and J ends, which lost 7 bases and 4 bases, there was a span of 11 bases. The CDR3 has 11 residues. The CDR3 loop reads CSVRTVYEQYF. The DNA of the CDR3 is TGCAGTGTTAGGACAGTATACGAGCAGTACTTC.

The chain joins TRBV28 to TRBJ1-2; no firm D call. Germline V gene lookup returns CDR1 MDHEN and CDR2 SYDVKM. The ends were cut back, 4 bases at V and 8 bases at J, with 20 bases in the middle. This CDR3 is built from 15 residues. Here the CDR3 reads CASSSSREGGEGYTF. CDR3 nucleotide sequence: TGTGCCAGCAGTTCTTCCCGGGAGGGTGGTGAGGGCTACACCTTC.

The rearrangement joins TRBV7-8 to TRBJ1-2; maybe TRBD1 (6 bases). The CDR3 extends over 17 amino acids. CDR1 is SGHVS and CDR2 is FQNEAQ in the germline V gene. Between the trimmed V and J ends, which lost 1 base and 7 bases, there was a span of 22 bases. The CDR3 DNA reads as TGTGCCAGCAGCTTAGATGGATCGGGGGGCGCGGCGGTTGGCTACACCTTC. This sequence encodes CASSLDGSGGAAVGYTF.

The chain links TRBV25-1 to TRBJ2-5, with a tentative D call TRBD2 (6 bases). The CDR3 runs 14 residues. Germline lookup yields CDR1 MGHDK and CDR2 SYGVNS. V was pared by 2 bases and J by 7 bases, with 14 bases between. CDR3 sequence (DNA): TGTGCCAGCAGTGAAAGGAGGCTCGGGGGGACCCAGTACTTC. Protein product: CASSERRLGGTQYF.

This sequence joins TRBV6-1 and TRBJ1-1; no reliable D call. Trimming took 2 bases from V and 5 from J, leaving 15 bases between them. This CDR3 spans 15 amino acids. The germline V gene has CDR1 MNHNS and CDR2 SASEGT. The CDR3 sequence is CASSETLRLGTEAFF. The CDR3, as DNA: TGTGCCAGCAGTGAAACACTGAGATTGGGGACTGAAGCTTTCTTT.

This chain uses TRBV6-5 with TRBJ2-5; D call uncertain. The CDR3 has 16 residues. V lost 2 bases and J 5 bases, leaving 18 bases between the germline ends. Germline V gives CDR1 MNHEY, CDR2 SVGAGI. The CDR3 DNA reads TGTGCCAGCAGTTACGACCTGGAAGGAGTTAGCGAGACCCAGTACTTC. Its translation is CASSYDLEGVSETQYF.

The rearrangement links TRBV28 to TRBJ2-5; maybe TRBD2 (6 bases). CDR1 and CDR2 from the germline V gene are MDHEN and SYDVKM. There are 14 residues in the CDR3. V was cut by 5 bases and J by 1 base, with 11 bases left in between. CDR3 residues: CASSTRLGQETQYF. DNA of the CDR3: TGTGCCAGCAGTACCCGACTAGGCCAAGAGACCCAGTACTTC.

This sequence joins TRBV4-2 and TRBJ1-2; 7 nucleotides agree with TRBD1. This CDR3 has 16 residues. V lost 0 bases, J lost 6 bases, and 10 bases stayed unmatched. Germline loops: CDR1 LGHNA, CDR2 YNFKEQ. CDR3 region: CASSQDRVGTVDGYTF. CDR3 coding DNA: TGTGCCAGCAGCCAAGATCGGGTAGGGACAGTGGATGGCTACACCTTC.

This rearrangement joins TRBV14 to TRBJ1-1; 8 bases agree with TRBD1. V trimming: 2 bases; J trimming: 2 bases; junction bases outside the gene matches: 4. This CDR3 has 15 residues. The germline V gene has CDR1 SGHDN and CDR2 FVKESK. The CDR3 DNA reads TGTGCCAGCAGCCAACAGGGGGCGGATAACACTGAAGCTTTCTTT. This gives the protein CASSQQGADNTEAFF.

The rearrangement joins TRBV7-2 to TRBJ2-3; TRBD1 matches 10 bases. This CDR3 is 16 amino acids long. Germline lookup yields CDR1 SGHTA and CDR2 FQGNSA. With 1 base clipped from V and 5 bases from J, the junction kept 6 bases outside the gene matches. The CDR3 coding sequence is TGTGCCAGCAGCTTAGTTCCGGGACAGGGGAAAGATACGCAGTATTTT. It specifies CASSLVPGQGKDTQYF.

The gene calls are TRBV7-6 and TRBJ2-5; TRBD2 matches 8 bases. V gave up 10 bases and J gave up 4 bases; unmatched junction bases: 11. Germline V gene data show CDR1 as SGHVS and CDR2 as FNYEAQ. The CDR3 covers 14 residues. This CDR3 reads CAIVGTSHGETQYF. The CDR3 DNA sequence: TGTGCCATAGTGGGGACTAGTCATGGAGAGACCCAGTACTTC.

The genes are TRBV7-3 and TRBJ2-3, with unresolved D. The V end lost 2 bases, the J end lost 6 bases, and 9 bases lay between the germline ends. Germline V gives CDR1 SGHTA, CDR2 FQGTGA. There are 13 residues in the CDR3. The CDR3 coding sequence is TGTGCCAGCAGCTTATTTTCAGAGGATACGCAGTATTTT. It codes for CASSLFSEDTQYF.